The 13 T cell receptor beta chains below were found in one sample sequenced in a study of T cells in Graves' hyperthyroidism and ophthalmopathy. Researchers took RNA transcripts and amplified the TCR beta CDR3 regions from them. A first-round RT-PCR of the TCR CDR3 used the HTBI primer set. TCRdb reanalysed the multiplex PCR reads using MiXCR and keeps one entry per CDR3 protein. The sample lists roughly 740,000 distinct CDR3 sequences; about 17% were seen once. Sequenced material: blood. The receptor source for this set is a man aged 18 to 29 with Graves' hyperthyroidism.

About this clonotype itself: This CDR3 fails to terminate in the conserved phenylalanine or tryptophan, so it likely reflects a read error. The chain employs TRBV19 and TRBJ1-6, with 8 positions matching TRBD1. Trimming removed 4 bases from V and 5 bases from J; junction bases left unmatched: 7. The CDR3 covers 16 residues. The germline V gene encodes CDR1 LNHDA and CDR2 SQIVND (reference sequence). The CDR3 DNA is TGTGCCAGTAGTAGGGGGACAGGTCTGAATAATTCACCCCTCCACCTT. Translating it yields CASSRGTGLNNSPLHL.

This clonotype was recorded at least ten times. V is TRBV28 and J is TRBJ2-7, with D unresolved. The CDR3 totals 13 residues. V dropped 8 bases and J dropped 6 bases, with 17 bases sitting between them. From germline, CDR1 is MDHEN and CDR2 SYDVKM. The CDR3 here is CASGKSPLAEQYF. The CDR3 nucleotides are TGTGCCAGCGGAAAGTCCCCTTTGGCCGAGCAGTACTTC.

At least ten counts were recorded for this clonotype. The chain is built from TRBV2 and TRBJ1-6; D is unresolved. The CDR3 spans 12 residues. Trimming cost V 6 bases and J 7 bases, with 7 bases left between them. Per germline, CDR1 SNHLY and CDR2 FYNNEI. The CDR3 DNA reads TGTGCCAGCAGCGTACAGAATTCACCCCTCCACTTT. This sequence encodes CASSVQNSPLHF.

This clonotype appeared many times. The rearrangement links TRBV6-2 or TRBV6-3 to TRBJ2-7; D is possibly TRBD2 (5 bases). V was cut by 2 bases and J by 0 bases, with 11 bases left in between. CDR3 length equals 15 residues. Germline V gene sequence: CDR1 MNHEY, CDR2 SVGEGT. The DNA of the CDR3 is TGTGCCAGCAGTTACGTGGGAGTCAGCTCCTACGAGCAGTACTTC. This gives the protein CASSYVGVSSYEQYF.

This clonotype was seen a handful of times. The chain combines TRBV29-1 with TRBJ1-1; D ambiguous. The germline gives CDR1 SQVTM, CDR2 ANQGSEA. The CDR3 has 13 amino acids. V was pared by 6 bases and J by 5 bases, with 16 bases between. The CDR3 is CSVGSQAGTEAFF. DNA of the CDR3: TGCAGCGTGGGGAGCCAGGCGGGGACTGAAGCTTTCTTT.

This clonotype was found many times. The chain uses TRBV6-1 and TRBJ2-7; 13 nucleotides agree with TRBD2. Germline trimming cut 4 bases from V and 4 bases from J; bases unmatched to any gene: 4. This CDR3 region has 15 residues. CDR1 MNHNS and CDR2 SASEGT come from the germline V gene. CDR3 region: CASSGTSGSRYEQYF. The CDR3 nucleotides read TGTGCCAGCAGTGGGACTAGCGGGAGTCGATACGAGCAGTACTTC.

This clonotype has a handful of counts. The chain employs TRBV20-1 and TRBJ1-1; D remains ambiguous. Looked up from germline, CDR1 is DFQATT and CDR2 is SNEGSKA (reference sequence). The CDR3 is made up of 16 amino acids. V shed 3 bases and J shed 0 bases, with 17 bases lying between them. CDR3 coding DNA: TGCAGTGCTAGGAATCTACGGCGGCAGGTGAACACTGAAGCTTTCTTT. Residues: CSARNLRRQVNTEAFF.

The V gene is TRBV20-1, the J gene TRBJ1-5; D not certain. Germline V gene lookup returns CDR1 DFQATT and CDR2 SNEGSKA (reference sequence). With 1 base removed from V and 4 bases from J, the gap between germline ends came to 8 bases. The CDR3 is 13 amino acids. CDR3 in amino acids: CSARAAQNQPQHF. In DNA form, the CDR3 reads TGCAGTGCTAGAGCGGCGCAGAATCAGCCCCAGCATTTT.

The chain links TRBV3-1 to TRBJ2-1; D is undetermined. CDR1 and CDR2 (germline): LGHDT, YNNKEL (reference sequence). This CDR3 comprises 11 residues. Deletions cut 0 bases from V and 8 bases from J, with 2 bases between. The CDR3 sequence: CASSQEYEQFF. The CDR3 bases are TGTGCCAGCAGCCAAGAATATGAGCAGTTCTTC.

The DNA of the CDR3 is TGTGCCAGCAGTGAAGAGAGGCACACCATATATTTT. Protein: CASSEERHTIYF. The chain has TRBV2 and TRBJ1-3; D not resolved. Looked up from germline, CDR1 is SNHLY and CDR2 is FYNNEI. CDR3 length: 12 amino acids. V was shortened by 1 base and J by 8 bases, with 6 bases between the two germline ends.

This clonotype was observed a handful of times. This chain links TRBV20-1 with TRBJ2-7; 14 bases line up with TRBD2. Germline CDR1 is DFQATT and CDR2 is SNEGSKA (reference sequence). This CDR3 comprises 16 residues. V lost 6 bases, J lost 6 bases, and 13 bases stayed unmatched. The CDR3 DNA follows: TGCAGTGCGGGACTCCGGACTAGCGGGAGGCAGGTCGAGCAGTACTTC. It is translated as CSAGLRTSGRQVEQYF.

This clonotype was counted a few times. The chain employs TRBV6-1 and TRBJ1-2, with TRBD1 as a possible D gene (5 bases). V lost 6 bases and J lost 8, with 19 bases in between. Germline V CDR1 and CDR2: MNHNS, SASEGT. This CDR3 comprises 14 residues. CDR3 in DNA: TGTGCCAGCAGGGAGTTTCCCAGGGCCGAGGGCTACACCTTC. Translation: CASREFPRAEGYTF.

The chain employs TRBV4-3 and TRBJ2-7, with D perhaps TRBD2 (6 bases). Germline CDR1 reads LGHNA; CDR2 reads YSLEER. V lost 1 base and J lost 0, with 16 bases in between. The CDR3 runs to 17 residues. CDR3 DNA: TGCGCCAGCAGCCAAGGGAGACTAGGGGTCGACTCCTACGAGCAGTACTTC. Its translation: CASSQGRLGVDSYEQYF.